The rows below give T cell receptor beta chains drawn from one sample of a study of read filtering for tumor transcriptome and immune sequencing. TCRdb re-called the reads with MiXCR, one entry per CDR3 protein. The sample holds tens of thousands of distinct CDR3 sequences; roughly a fifth are singletons and the top ten take approximately 11%. Input material: a population of CD138-negative cells sorted from bone marrow. The receptors here all came from a donor over 35 with multiple myeloma. The CDR3 runs from the conserved cysteine through the conserved F or W. The D gene is left open where the match is weak.

V gene	D gene	J gene	CDR3 length	CDR3 protein
TRBV20-1	NA	TRBJ1-5	18	CSARDGAQGFIKGQPQHF
TRBV11-2	TRBD2	TRBJ2-7	15	CASSPVGLAGYEQYF
TRBV23-1	NA	TRBJ2-7	13	CASSQVPGFEQYF
TRBV20-1	NA	TRBJ1-5	18	CSASKPVSDRPSNQPQHF
TRBV7-3	NA	TRBJ1-1	13	CASSLKLDTEAFF
TRBV5-1	TRBD1	TRBJ2-2	16	CASSLAGTGYTGELFF
TRBV5-6	TRBD2	TRBJ2-5	15	CASGTSGGPRETQYF
TRBV12-3/TRBV12-4	NA	TRBJ2-2	15	CASTTGTHNTGELFF
TRBV12-3/TRBV12-4	NA	TRBJ2-7	12	CASSLGGNEQYF
TRBV12-3/TRBV12-4	NA	TRBJ1-1	15	CASNSFEGAGTEAFF
TRBV12-3/TRBV12-4	TRBD2	TRBJ2-6	18	CASSLAPAGGPGANVLTF